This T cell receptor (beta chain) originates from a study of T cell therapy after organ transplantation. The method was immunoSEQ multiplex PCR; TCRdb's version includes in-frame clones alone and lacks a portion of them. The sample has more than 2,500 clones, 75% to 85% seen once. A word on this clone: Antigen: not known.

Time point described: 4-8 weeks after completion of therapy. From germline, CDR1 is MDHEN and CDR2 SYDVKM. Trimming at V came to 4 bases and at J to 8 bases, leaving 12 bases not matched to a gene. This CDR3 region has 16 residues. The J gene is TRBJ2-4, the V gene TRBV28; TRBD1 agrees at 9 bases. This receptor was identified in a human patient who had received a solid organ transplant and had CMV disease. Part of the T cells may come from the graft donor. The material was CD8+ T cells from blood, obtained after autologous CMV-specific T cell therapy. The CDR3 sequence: CASSYTGGVSWDIQYF. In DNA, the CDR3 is TGTGCCAGCAGTTATACAGGGGGCGTTTCGTGGGACATTCAGTACTTC.